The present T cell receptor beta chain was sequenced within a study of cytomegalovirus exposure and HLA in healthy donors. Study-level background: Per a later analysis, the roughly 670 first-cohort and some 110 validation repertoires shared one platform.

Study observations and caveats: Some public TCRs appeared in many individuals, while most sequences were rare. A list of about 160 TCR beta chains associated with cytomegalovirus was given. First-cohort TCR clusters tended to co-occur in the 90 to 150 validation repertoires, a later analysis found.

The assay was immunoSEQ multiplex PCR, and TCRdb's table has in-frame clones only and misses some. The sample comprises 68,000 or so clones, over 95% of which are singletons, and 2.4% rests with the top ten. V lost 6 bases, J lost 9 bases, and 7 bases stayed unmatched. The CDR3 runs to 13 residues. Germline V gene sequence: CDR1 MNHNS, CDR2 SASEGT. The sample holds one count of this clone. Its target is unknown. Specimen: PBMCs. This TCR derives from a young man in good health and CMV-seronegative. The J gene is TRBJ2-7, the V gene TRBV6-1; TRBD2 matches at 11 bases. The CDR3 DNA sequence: TGTGCCAGCAGAAGGACTAGCGGGTTGTGGCAGTACTTC. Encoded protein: CASRRTSGLWQYF.